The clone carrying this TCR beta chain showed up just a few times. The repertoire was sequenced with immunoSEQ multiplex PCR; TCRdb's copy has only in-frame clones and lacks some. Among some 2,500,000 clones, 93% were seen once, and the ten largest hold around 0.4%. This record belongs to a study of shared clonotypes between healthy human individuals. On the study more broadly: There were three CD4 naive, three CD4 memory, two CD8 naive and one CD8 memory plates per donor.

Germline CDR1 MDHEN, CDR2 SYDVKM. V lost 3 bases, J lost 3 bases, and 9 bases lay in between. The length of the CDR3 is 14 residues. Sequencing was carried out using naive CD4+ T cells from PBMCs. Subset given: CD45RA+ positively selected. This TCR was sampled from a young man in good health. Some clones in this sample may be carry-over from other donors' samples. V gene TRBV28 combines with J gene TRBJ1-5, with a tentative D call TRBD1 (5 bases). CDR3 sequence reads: CASSFPRDNQPQHF. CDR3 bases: TGTGCCAGCAGTTTCCCCAGGGACAATCAGCCCCAGCATTTT. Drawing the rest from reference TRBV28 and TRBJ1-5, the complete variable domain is DVKVTQSSRYLVKRTGEKVFLECVQDMDHENMFWYRQDPGLGLRLIYFSYDVKMKEKGDIPEGYSVSREKKERFSLILESASTNQTSMYLCASSFPRDNQPQHFGDGTRLSIL.